A single sample gave rise to the 8 T cell receptor beta chains below, sequenced in a study of blood T cell repertoires in COVID-19. Profiled with immunoSEQ multiplex PCR; TCRdb holds only in-frame clones, not every one. The table has roughly 150,000 clones, under 85% seen once. Sample: peripheral blood. These receptors were collected from a man aged 80 or over with COVID-19, enrolled during active disease.

This clone was recorded once. The chain uses TRBV9 and TRBJ2-1; no reliable D call. Germline CDR1 reads SGDLS; CDR2 reads YYNGEE. The CDR3 has 15 residues. The germline V and J ends were trimmed by 2 bases and 6 bases, with 15 bases remaining between them. The CDR3 DNA sequence: TGTGCCAGCAGCGTCACACTACTGAGTGGCAATGAGCAGTTCTTC. It yields the protein CASSVTLLSGNEQFF.

This chain joins TRBV7-3 and TRBJ1-2; no reliable D call. Germline CDR1 SGHTA, CDR2 FQGTGA. Between the trimmed V and J ends, which lost 5 bases and 2 bases, there was a span of 15 bases. This CDR3 has 15 residues. CDR3 DNA sequence: TGTGCCAGCAGCCCCGGTAAGGGAGGAAACTATGGCTACACCTTC. Translating it yields CASSPGKGGNYGYTF. Drawing the rest from reference TRBV7-3 and TRBJ1-2, the complete variable domain is GAGVSQTPSNKVTEKGKYVELRCDPISGHTALYWYRQSLGQGPEFLIYFQGTGAADDSGLPNDRFFAVRPEGSVSTLKIQRTERGDSAVYLCASSPGKGGNYGYTFGSGTRLTVV.

V and J are TRBV5-5 and TRBJ1-2, with TRBD1 matching 8 bases. The V gene's germline CDR1 is SGHKS and CDR2 YYEKEE (reference sequence). J lost 0 bases, V lost 3 bases, and 1 base had no gene match. CDR3 length equals 14 residues. CDR3: CASSSTGANYGYTF. For the CDR3, the DNA is TGTGCCAGCAGCTCGACAGGGGCTAACTATGGCTACACCTTC.

The chain employs TRBV5-4 and TRBJ1-2; 8 bases fit TRBD1. The CDR3 sequence is 14 residues long. Trimming at V came to 3 bases and at J to 4 bases, leaving 5 bases not matched to a gene. Per the germline V gene, CDR1 is SGHNT and CDR2 is YYREEE (reference sequence). The CDR3 DNA reads TGTGCCAGCAGCTCAACAGGGGGGGTCTATGGCTACACCTTC. It yields the protein CASSSTGGVYGYTF.

The V call is TRBV28, the J call TRBJ2-3, with 11 positions matching TRBD2. J gave up 7 bases and V 10 bases, and 10 bases lay outside the gene matches. CDR1 is MDHEN, CDR2 SYDVKM, per germline. This CDR3 comprises 14 residues. For the CDR3, the DNA is TGTGCCACCGTAGCGGGGGGGATTCTGAATACGCAGTATTTT. Encoded protein: CATVAGGILNTQYF.

The chain employs TRBV11-2 and TRBJ2-7; D possibly corresponds to TRBD1 (5 bases). The CDR3 consists of 14 residues. Trimming removed 2 bases from V and 3 bases from J, with 11 bases in between. Germline V lookup: CDR1 SGHAT, CDR2 FQNNGV. CDR3 region: CASSLLGDLYEQYF. CDR3 coding DNA: TGTGCCAGCAGCTTATTAGGGGATCTCTACGAGCAGTACTTC.

This chain uses TRBV4-2 with TRBJ2-1; the match to TRBD2 covers 7 bases. Germline trimming cut 0 bases from V and 2 bases from J; bases unmatched to any gene: 4. The CDR3 consists of 16 residues. Germline values: CDR1 LGHNA, CDR2 YNFKEQ. CDR3: CASSQDGGGTYNEQFF. The DNA of the CDR3 is TGTGCCAGCAGCCAAGATGGCGGGGGAACCTACAATGAGCAGTTCTTC.

This clone has a single count. This chain uses TRBV7-2 with TRBJ2-7; TRBD1 agrees at 8 bases. J gave up 0 bases and V 8 bases, and 15 bases lay outside the gene matches. The germline CDR1 and CDR2 sequences are SGHTA and FQGNSA. CDR3 length: 17 residues. The CDR3 DNA follows: TGTGCCAGCGGCGGACAGGGACGACGTTTTAGCTCCTACGAGCAGTACTTC. The encoded protein is CASGGQGRRFSSYEQYF.